These T cell receptor beta chains were read from a single sample in a study of OX40 agonist ivuxolimab in advanced cancers. Profiling relied on immunoSEQ multiplex PCR, and the TCRdb table lists in-frame clones only, not all of them. The sample holds about 91,000 clones, about 85% seen once. The source material was CD4+ or CD8+ T cells sorted from blood, sampled in a trial of the OX40 agonist ivuxolimab. All receptors come from an adult with an advanced solid tumor such as melanoma, head and neck, liver or kidney cancer. The conserved cysteine and the conserved F or W are not part of the CDR3 here.

V,J,CDR3
TRBV7-3,TRBJ2-5,ASSSLAGGPETQY
TRBV6-5,TRBJ2-7,ASSKGWAGGYEQY
TRBV7-2,TRBJ2-5,ASSPRPTSGGALETQY
TRBV2,TRBJ1-6,ASTSRRLDNSPLH
TRBV10-3,TRBJ2-2,AISLTGNTGELF
TRBV11-3,TRBJ2-2,ASSKAQQGIGDTGELF
TRBV28,TRBJ2-1,ASTRHSSYNEQF
TRBV7-8,TRBJ2-2,ASSPDRGRSGELF
TRBV7-9,TRBJ2-5,ASSFTSGEETQY
TRBV7-9,TRBJ1-5,ASSRGLPSNQPQH
TRBV5-4,TRBJ2-5,ASRASGGETQY
TRBV20-1,TRBJ1-2,SARTSVSYT
TRBV5-1,TRBJ2-5,ASSVSGGAQETQY
TRBV7-8,TRBJ1-5,ASSRGGGGQPQH
TRBV6-6,TRBJ1-2,ASGLGANYGYT
TRBV5-1,TRBJ1-1,ASSSSRTGNTEAF
TRBV11-3,TRBJ1-3,ASSDRWSAGNTIY
TRBV7-8,TRBJ1-3,ASGGLITGNTIY
TRBV5-6,TRBJ2-1,ASSLEWTDEQF
TRBV5-5,TRBJ1-1,ASRPFWTATEAF